This T cell receptor beta chain stems from a study of CD8+ T cells in alopecia areata. The CDR3 has 12 residues. Between the trimmed V and J ends, which lost 7 bases and 4 bases, there was a span of 5 bases. Germline assignment: CDR1 SGHAT and CDR2 FQNNGV. As the sequencing template, cDNA was produced by extracting RNA and reverse transcribing it. Assay used: immunoSEQ multiplex PCR; TCRdb lists only in-frame clones, some missing. Of over 150,000 clones detected, about 60% appear once; the ten largest clones hold roughly 15%. The sequenced sample was CD4+ T cells sorted from blood, obtained at week 0. The rearrangement joins TRBV11-2 to TRBJ2-6; D unclear. The TCR was taken from a human donor with alopecia areata. The CDR3 sequence: CASKAGANVLTF. In DNA form, the CDR3 reads TGTGCCAGCAAAGCGGGGGCCAACGTCCTGACTTTC.